Below, 31 T cell receptor beta chains from the same sample are listed, as sequenced in a study of shared clonotypes between healthy human individuals. Libraries were prepared by immunoSEQ multiplex PCR; TCRdb keeps only in-frame clonotypes and omits some of them. Seen here are roughly 1,600,000 clones, 98% observed once, and the top ten hold about 0.34%. Sequenced: naive CD4+ T cells sorted from blood. The subset denotes: CD45RA+ positively selected. The origin of the receptors is a man between 25 and 39 years old in good health.

V is TRBV11-2 and J is TRBJ2-7; D is possibly TRBD1 (7 bases). CDR1 is SGHAT and CDR2 is FQNNGV in the germline V gene. The CDR3 has 18 amino acids. Trimming removed 3 bases from V and 5 bases from J, with 26 bases in between. CDR3 sequence reads: CASSFLFRPDREDDEQYF. CDR3 nucleotides: TGTGCCAGCAGCTTCCTTTTTAGGCCCGACAGGGAGGATGACGAGCAGTACTTC. The whole variable domain, filled in from reference TRBV11-2 and TRBJ2-7, reads EAGVAQSPRYKIIEKRQSVAFWCNPISGHATLYWYQQILGQGPKLLIQFQNNGVVDDSQLPKDRFSAERLKGVDSTLKIQPAKLEDSAVYLCASSFLFRPDREDDEQYFGPGTRLTVT.

The J gene is TRBJ2-7, the V gene TRBV6-1; D ambiguous. V lost 7 bases to trimming and J lost 3 bases, with 10 bases between them. Germline-derived CDR1 and CDR2 are MNHNS and SASEGT. The CDR3 has 12 residues. In nucleotides, the CDR3 is TGTGCCAGCAAAACACGAAACTACGAGCAGTACTTC. This sequence encodes CASKTRNYEQYF.

About this clone: Other DNA sequences in this sample translate to the same CDR3. This sequence joins TRBV9 and TRBJ2-1; 8 positions agree with TRBD2. V trimming: 3 bases; J trimming: 1 base; junction bases outside the gene matches: 3. The CDR3 loop spans 15 amino acids. The germline gives CDR1 SGDLS, CDR2 YYNGEE. CDR3 bases: TGTGCCAGCAGCGCTTTAGCGGGATCCTACAATGAGCAGTTCTTC. Translation gives CASSALAGSYNEQFF.

V and J are TRBV5-5 and TRBJ2-1; 7 bases align to TRBD1. The CDR3 runs to 14 residues. Trimming cost V 5 bases and J 4 bases; bases outside gene matches: 6. From germline, CDR1 is SGHKS and CDR2 YYEKEE (reference sequence). The CDR3, as DNA: TGTGCCAGCAGAGGGACAGTAACTTACAATGAGCAGTTCTTC. The encoded protein is CASRGTVTYNEQFF. The whole variable domain, remainder taken from reference TRBV5-5 and TRBJ2-1, is DAGVTQSPTHLIKTRGQQVTLRCSPISGHKSVSWYQQVLGQGPQFIFQYYEKEERGRGNFPDRFSARQFPNYSSELNVNALLLGDSALYLCASRGTVTYNEQFFGPGTRLTVL.

A note on this clone: The sample carries other DNA sequences with the same CDR3. The CDR3 here is CASSLAGANVLTF. CDR3 in DNA: TGTGCCAGCAGCTTGGCTGGGGCCAACGTCCTGACTTTC. The rearrangement links TRBV5-4 to TRBJ2-6; D gene ambiguous. The length of the CDR3 is 13 residues. In germline, CDR1 is SGHNT, CDR2 YYREEE (reference sequence). The V end lost 0 bases, the J end lost 2 bases, and 0 bases lay between the germline ends. The entire variable domain, with the rest obtained from reference TRBV5-4 and TRBJ2-6, is as follows: ETGVTQSPTHLIKTRGQQVTLRCSSQSGHNTVSWYQQALGQGPQFIFQYYREEENGRGNFPPRFSGLQFPNYSSELNVNALELDDSALYLCASSLAGANVLTFGAGSRLTVL.

DNA for the CDR3: TGTGCCAGCTCACCAGTCCTGATTAATCTAGCGGGAGGATCCTACAATGAGCAGTTCTTC. Translating gives CASSPVLINLAGGSYNEQFF. The rearrangement uses TRBV18 and TRBJ2-1; 11 bases line up with TRBD2. J lost 1 base, V lost 2 bases, and 13 bases had no gene match. Germline CDR1 and CDR2: KGHSH and LQKENI. The CDR3 consists of 20 residues.

This chain uses TRBV21-1 with TRBJ2-7; the table's TRBD1 call for D was not verified on the DNA. TRBV21-1 is described as a pseudogene. The CDR3 has 15 amino acids. The CDR3 DNA sequence: TGTGCCAGCAGCAACCGTCGGCCCAGGGGCTACGAGCAGTACTTC. As protein: CASSNRRPRGYEQYF.

As regards this clone: Distinct nucleotide sequences in the sample also encode this CDR3. The V and J genes are TRBV30 and TRBJ1-1; D is undetermined. The CDR3 is made up of 12 amino acids. V was cut by 5 bases and J by 2 bases, with 9 bases left in between. Germline CDR1 GTSNPN, CDR2 SVGIG (reference sequence). The CDR3 loop reads CAWSAGNTEAFF. The CDR3 DNA sequence: TGTGCCTGGTCGGCTGGTAACACTGAAGCTTTCTTT.

The chain has TRBV7-2 and TRBJ2-7; 10 bases line up with TRBD2. The V segment lost 1 base and the J segment 4 bases; nucleotides outside the gene matches: 4. Germline V gene lookup returns CDR1 SGHTA and CDR2 FQGNSA. The CDR3 is 15 residues long. CDR3 protein: CASSLVASGRYEQYF. The CDR3 DNA reads as TGTGCCAGCAGCTTAGTGGCTAGCGGGAGATACGAGCAGTACTTC.

The gene calls are TRBV10-3 and TRBJ1-1; 8 bases fit TRBD1. CDR3 length equals 14 residues. Germline CDR1 and CDR2: ENHRY and SYGVKD. V dropped 4 bases and J dropped 5; count of bases not matched to a gene: 6. CDR3 bases: TGTGCCATCAGTGGGACAGGGATGGTAACTGAAGCTTTCTTT. This gives the protein CAISGTGMVTEAFF.

The rearrangement joins TRBV5-4 to TRBJ2-2; possible D gene TRBD2, 6 bases. The CDR3 contains 15 residues. V lost 9 bases, J lost 3 bases, and 18 bases lay in between. Per the germline V gene, CDR1 is SGHNT and CDR2 is YYREEE (reference sequence). CDR3 DNA sequence: TGTGCCACGGGGAGGCTGAACAAGGACACCGGGGAGCTGTTTTTT. Protein: CATGRLNKDTGELFF.

The CDR3 protein is CASSLAIGPGANVLTF. The CDR3 nucleotides read TGCGCCAGCAGCTTGGCTATCGGGCCCGGGGCCAACGTCCTGACTTTC. This chain uses TRBV5-1 with TRBJ2-6; D remains ambiguous. Trimming left V 0 bases short and J 4 bases short, with 11 bases between. Germline CDR1 is SGHRS and CDR2 is YFSETQ. This CDR3 comprises 16 residues.

The chain couples TRBV28 to TRBJ2-2, with D unclear. The V end was cut by 5 bases, the J end by 9 bases, with 7 bases between. Germline V CDR1 and CDR2: MDHEN, SYDVKM. The CDR3 spans 11 residues. The CDR3 protein is CASSPFRELFF. The CDR3 nucleotides are TGTGCCAGCAGTCCCTTCCGGGAGCTGTTTTTT. Full variable domain (outside the CDR3, taken from reference TRBV28 and TRBJ2-2): DVKVTQSSRYLVKRTGEKVFLECVQDMDHENMFWYRQDPGLGLRLIYFSYDVKMKEKGDIPEGYSVSREKKERFSLILESASTNQTSMYLCASSPFRELFFGEGSRLTVL.

The chain recombines TRBV5-5 with TRBJ2-2; D might be TRBD1 (6 bases). Germline V gene lookup returns CDR1 SGHKS and CDR2 YYEKEE (reference sequence). V lost 4 bases, J lost 6 bases, and 10 bases lay in between. The CDR3 consists of 13 residues. CDR3: CASSPWGPGELFF. In DNA, the CDR3 is TGTGCCAGCAGCCCCTGGGGGCCCGGGGAGCTGTTTTTT.

V gene TRBV27 combines with J gene TRBJ2-3, with D hard to call. The CDR3 contains 11 residues. CDR1 and CDR2 from the germline V gene are MNHEY and SMNVEV (reference sequence). The V end was cut by 8 bases, the J end by 6 bases, with 9 bases between. The CDR3 DNA reads TGTGCCAGCGCCTTTCTCGATACGCAGTATTTT. Its protein is CASAFLDTQYF.

About this clone: Distinct nucleotide sequences in the sample also encode this CDR3. V usage is TRBV2 and J usage is TRBJ2-2; D remains unclear. This CDR3 spans 12 amino acids. V lost 5 bases and J 3 bases, leaving 4 bases between the germline ends. CDR1 and CDR2 from the germline V gene are SNHLY and FYNNEI. As DNA, the CDR3 is TGTGCCAGCAGTTCGTACACCGGGGAGCTGTTTTTT. Translation: CASSSYTGELFF. Full variable domain (missing parts from reference TRBV2 and TRBJ2-2): EPEVTQTPSHQVTQMGQEVILRCVPISNHLYFYWYRQILGQKVEFLVSFYNNEISEKSEIFDDQFSVERPDGSNFTLKIRSTKLEDSAMYFCASSSYTGELFFGEGSRLTVL.

This clone has only a few counts. The chain carries TRBV27 and TRBJ2-7; D uncertain. The germline V gene has CDR1 MNHEY and CDR2 SMNVEV (reference sequence). The CDR3 sequence is 12 residues long. Trimming left V 5 bases short and J 2 bases short, with 7 bases between. The CDR3 coding sequence is TGTGCCAGCAGTAGCCAGGCCTACGAGCAGTACTTC. This encodes CASSSQAYEQYF.

This sequence joins TRBV28 and TRBJ1-2; no firm D call. Trimming cost V 2 bases and J 2 bases, with 6 bases left between them. The CDR3 has 13 residues. Germline CDR1 and CDR2: MDHEN and SYDVKM. The CDR3: CASSLRRNYGYTF. The CDR3 nucleotides read TGTGCCAGCAGTTTAAGGAGGAACTATGGCTACACCTTC.

CDR3 region: CASSLTAGQGDTEAFF. CDR3 DNA: TGTGCCAGCAGTCTAACCGCGGGACAGGGTGACACTGAAGCTTTCTTT. The chain recombines TRBV28 with TRBJ1-1; TRBD1 matches 9 bases. The junction had 10 bases not matched to a gene; V was cut back by 5 bases and J by 3 bases. The CDR3 runs 16 residues. Per the germline V gene, CDR1 is MDHEN and CDR2 is SYDVKM.

The genes are TRBV5-6 and TRBJ2-5; perhaps TRBD2 as D (7 bases). Trimming removed 0 bases from V and 4 bases from J, with 19 bases in between. Per germline, CDR1 SGHDT and CDR2 YYEEEE. This CDR3 is built from 17 residues. For the CDR3, the DNA is TGTGCCAGCAGCTTGGTGAGGGGGACTATACCTGGAGAGACCCAGTACTTC. Encoded protein: CASSLVRGTIPGETQYF.

The chain couples TRBV4-3 to TRBJ1-1; possibly TRBD1 for D (6 bases). The CDR3 spans 15 residues. Germline V gives CDR1 LGHNA, CDR2 YSLEER. V was trimmed by 3 bases and J by 5 bases, leaving 16 bases between them. CDR3 sequence (DNA): TGCGCCAGCAGCCAGGAACCCCAGGGGAGGACTGAAGCTTTCTTT. Translation: CASSQEPQGRTEAFF.

Turning to this clone: The sample holds other DNA sequences that translate to the same CDR3. This chain links TRBV2 with TRBJ2-2; TRBD2 matches 11 bases. From germline, CDR1 is SNHLY and CDR2 FYNNEI. V lost 6 bases to trimming and J lost 5 bases; unmatched junction nucleotides: 2. The CDR3 runs to 14 residues. CDR3 sequence (DNA): TGTGCCAGCAGGGGACTAGCGGTAACCGGGGAGCTGTTTTTT. Translation gives CASRGLAVTGELFF. The full variable domain, rest sourced from reference TRBV2 and TRBJ2-2, is EPEVTQTPSHQVTQMGQEVILRCVPISNHLYFYWYRQILGQKVEFLVSFYNNEISEKSEIFDDQFSVERPDGSNFTLKIRSTKLEDSAMYFCASRGLAVTGELFFGEGSRLTVL.

The V call is TRBV7-2, the J call TRBJ2-5; D possibly corresponds to TRBD2 (6 bases). From germline, CDR1 is SGHTA and CDR2 FQGNSA. With 2 bases removed from V and 3 bases from J, the gap between germline ends came to 10 bases. CDR3 size: 14 residues. CDR3 nucleotides: TGTGCCAGCAGCTTATTCGGGGGAGAAGAGACCCAGTACTTC. Protein sequence: CASSLFGGEETQYF.

Only one count was recorded for this clone. The chain employs TRBV5-1 and TRBJ2-3; D unclear. Germline V lookup: CDR1 SGHRS, CDR2 YFSETQ. The V end lost 4 bases, the J end lost 0 bases, and 9 bases lay between the germline ends. This CDR3 has 14 amino acids. CDR3 sequence: CASSHPTSTDTQYF. CDR3 nucleotides: TGCGCCAGCAGCCACCCCACGAGCACAGATACGCAGTATTTT.

The chain combines TRBV19 with TRBJ2-2, with D perhaps TRBD1 (6 bases). CDR3 length equals 14 residues. Germline loops: CDR1 LNHDA, CDR2 SQIVND (reference sequence). V was trimmed by 6 bases and J by 1 base, leaving 9 bases between them. CDR3 residues: CASSWGQNTGELFF. DNA of the CDR3: TGTGCCAGTAGCTGGGGACAGAACACCGGGGAGCTGTTTTTT.

CDR3 in amino acids: CASSAADTEAFF. DNA of the CDR3: TGTGCCAGCTCAGCGGCTGACACTGAAGCTTTCTTT. The rearrangement links TRBV18 to TRBJ1-1; D unresolved. The CDR3 covers 12 residues. Germline V gene sequence: CDR1 KGHSH, CDR2 LQKENI. V lost 5 bases to trimming and J lost 3 bases, with 7 bases between them. The whole variable domain, filled in from reference TRBV18 and TRBJ1-1, reads NAGVMQNPRHLVRRRGQEARLRCSPMKGHSHVYWYRQLPEEGLKFMVYLQKENIIDESGMPKERFSAEFPKEGPSILRIQQVVRGDSAAYFCASSAADTEAFFGQGTRLTVV.

This clone was detected once. The chain is built from TRBV5-1 and TRBJ2-2, with a weak D call TRBD2 (5 bases). V was cut by 0 bases and J by 7 bases, with 7 bases left in between. CDR1 is SGHRS and CDR2 is YFSETQ in the germline V gene. The CDR3 covers 13 residues. CDR3 in amino acids: CASSLDGVGELFF. The CDR3 DNA follows: TGCGCCAGCAGCTTGGACGGGGTCGGGGAGCTGTTTTTT.

The J gene is TRBJ2-4, the V gene TRBV6-5; a possible D gene is TRBD1 (6 bases). This CDR3 is built from 13 residues. V was trimmed by 4 bases and J by 5 bases, leaving 9 bases between them. The germline V gene encodes CDR1 MNHEY and CDR2 SVGAGI. CDR3 amino acids: CASSSGVENIQYF. CDR3 coding DNA: TGTGCCAGCAGTTCAGGGGTGGAAAACATTCAGTACTTC.

J is TRBJ2-7 and V is TRBV27, with a possible D match to TRBD1 (5 bases). This CDR3 is built from 14 residues. Germline CDR1 and CDR2: MNHEY and SMNVEV (reference sequence). V was cut by 2 bases and J by 2 bases, with 10 bases left in between. The CDR3 DNA reads as TGTGCCAGCAGTTTAAAGGGGCCCCCCTACGAGCAGTACTTC. It is translated as CASSLKGPPYEQYF.

The chain couples TRBV15 to TRBJ2-2; 11 bases fit TRBD1. The CDR3 length is 17 residues. Germline lookup yields CDR1 LNHNV and CDR2 YYDKDF (reference sequence). With V trimmed by 0 bases and J by 7 bases, 7 bases remained unmatched. The CDR3 loop is CATSRDWTGGKSGELFF. CDR3 sequence (DNA): TGTGCCACCAGCAGAGATTGGACAGGGGGCAAAAGCGGGGAGCTGTTTTTT.

The genes are TRBV7-8 and TRBJ2-2; D is uncertain. The germline V and J ends were trimmed by 7 bases and 4 bases, with 16 bases remaining between them. Germline V gives CDR1 SGHVS, CDR2 FQNEAQ. This CDR3 region has 15 residues. In DNA, the CDR3 is TGTGCCAGCAAGGTGAAGCGATCCACCACCGGGGAGCTGTTTTTT. Its protein is CASKVKRSTTGELFF.